This TCR beta chain comes out of a study of regulatory T cells in long-lasting Graves disease. Construction of the TCR beta libraries employed iRepertoire HTBI primers in conjunction with Arm-PCR of CDR3 regions. TCRdb reprocessed the multiplex PCR reads with MiXCR, giving one entry per CDR3 protein. The table records about 530,000 distinct CDR3 sequences, 15% to 20% of them present only once. Whole-study findings and limits: Peripheral blood was the sole material, not thyroid tissue.

This clonotype was recorded a few times. The antigen remains unidentified. This sample's time point: newly diagnosed GD, antithyroid drugs for less than 3 months. Extracted RNA from PBMCs served as the source of the TCR library. From each patient, roughly 9 milliliters of peripheral blood was drawn and collected into an EDTA anticoagulant tube. The data were also submitted as part of a second study, on T cells in Graves' hyperthyroidism and ophthalmopathy. That work adds: The model predicted ophthalmopathy a median around six months before onset.

Source: peripheral blood mononuclear cells (PBMCs), taken at new diagnosis, from a patient treated with antithyroid drugs. This receptor was identified in a woman between 40 and 65 years old with Graves disease.

The CDR3 DNA reads as TGTGCCAGCAGTGAACCCACGGGAGGGGCTAGCACAGATACGCAGTATTTT. It is translated as CASSEPTGGASTDTQYF. J is TRBJ2-3 and V is TRBV6-2 or TRBV6-3, with 8 nucleotides matching TRBD2. This CDR3 spans 17 amino acids. The ends lost 5 bases at V and 0 bases at J; junction bases unmatched: 10. Per germline, CDR1 MNHEY and CDR2 SVGEGT.